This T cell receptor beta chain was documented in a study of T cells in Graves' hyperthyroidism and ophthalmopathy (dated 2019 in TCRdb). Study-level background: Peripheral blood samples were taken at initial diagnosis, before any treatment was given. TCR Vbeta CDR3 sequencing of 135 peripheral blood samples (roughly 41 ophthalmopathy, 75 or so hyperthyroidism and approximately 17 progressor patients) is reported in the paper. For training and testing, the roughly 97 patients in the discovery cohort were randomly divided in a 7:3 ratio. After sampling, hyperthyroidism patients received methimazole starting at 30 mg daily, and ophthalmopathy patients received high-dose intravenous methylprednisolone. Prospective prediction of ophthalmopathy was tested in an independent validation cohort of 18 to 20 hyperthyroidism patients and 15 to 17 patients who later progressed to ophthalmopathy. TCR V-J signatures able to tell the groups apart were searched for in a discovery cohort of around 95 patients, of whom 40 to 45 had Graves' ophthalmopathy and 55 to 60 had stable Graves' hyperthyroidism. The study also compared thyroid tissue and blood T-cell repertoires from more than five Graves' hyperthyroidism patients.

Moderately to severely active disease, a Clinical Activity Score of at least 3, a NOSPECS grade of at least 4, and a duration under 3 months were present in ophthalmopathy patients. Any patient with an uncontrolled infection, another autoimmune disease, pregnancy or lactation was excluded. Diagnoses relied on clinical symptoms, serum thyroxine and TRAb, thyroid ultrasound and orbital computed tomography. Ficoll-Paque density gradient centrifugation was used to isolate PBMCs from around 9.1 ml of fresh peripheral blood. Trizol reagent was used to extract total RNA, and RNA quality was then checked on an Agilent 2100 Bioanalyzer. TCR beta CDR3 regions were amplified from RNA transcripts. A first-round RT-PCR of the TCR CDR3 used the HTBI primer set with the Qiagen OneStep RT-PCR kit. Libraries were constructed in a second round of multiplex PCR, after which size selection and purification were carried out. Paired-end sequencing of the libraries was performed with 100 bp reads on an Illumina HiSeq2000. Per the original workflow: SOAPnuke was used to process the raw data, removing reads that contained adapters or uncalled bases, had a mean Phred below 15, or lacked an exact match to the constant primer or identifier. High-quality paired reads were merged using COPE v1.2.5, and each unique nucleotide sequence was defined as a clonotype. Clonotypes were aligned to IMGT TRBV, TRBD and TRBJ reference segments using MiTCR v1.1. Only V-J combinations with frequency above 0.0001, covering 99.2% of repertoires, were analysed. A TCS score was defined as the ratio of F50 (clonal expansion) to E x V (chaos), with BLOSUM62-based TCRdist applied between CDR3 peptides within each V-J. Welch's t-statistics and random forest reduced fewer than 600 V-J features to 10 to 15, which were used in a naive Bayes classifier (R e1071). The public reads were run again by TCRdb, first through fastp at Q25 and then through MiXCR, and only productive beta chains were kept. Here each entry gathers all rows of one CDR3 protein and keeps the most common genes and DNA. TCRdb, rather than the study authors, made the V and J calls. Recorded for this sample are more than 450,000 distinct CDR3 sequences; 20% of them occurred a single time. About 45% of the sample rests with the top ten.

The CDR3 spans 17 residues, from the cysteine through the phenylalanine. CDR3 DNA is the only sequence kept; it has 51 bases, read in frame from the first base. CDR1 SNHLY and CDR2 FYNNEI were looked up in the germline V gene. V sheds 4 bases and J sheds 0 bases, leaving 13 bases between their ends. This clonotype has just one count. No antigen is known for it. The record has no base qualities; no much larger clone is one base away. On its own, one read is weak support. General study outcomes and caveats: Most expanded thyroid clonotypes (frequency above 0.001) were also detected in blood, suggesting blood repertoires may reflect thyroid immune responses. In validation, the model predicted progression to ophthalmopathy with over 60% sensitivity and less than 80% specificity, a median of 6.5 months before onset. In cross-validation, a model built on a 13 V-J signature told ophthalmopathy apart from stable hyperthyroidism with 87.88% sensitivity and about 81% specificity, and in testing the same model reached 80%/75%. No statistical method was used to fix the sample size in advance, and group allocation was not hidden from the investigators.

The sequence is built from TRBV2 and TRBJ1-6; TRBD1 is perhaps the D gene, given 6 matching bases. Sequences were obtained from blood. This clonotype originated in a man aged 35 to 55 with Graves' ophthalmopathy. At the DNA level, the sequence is TGTGCCAGCAGTGCCTGGACAGCAAGCTCCTATAATTCACCCCTCCACTTT. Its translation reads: CASSAWTASSYNSPLHF.